The 3 T cell receptor beta chains reported below all come from one sample, sequenced in a study of neoadjuvant anti-PD-1 for oral cavity cancer. Data came from immunoSEQ multiplex PCR; TCRdb stores just in-frame clones and leaves some out. The sample holds some 71,000 clones, about 86% seen once. The sequenced sample was PBMCs, obtained before nivolumab (anti-PD-1) treatment. The receptors shown here come from a person aged 40-85 years with oral cavity squamous cell carcinoma.

The chain has TRBV2 and TRBJ2-5; 7 bases align to TRBD2. Germline CDR1 is SNHLY and CDR2 is FYNNEI. There are 11 residues in the CDR3. V was pared by 6 bases and J by 5 bases, with 0 bases of the junction left unmatched. The CDR3: CASRGGETQYF. CDR3 coding DNA: TGTGCCAGCAGGGGGGGGGAGACCCAGTACTTC.

This clone was counted only a few times. The CDR3 region is CASSIVTNTGELFF. CDR3 DNA: TGTGCCAGCAGCATTGTAACAAACACCGGGGAGCTGTTTTTT. The V and J genes are TRBV7-9 and TRBJ2-2; D gene ambiguous. The V gene's germline CDR1 is SEHNR and CDR2 FQNEAQ (reference sequence). The CDR3 spans 14 residues. V was clipped by 5 bases and J by 2 bases, with 9 bases between them.

This rearrangement joins TRBV19 to TRBJ1-5, with D unresolved. Trimming cost V 6 bases and J 3 bases, with 6 bases left between them. This CDR3 is 12 amino acids long. Per germline, CDR1 LNHDA and CDR2 SQIVND (reference sequence). CDR3 DNA sequence: TGTGCCAGTAGGCTCACCAATCAGCCCCAGCATTTT. This sequence encodes CASRLTNQPQHF.